This TCR beta chain was recovered during a study of T cell changes during pregnancy in multiple sclerosis. This clone was seen a single time. Sequenced by immunoSEQ multiplex PCR; TCRdb stores in-frame clones only, minus some. The sample has 75,000 to 95,000 clones; 80% to 95% are singletons. The germline gives CDR1 SSHAT, CDR2 FNYEAQ (reference sequence). CDR3 length equals 16 residues. V lost 4 bases to trimming and J lost 0 bases; unmatched junction nucleotides: 5. The TCR was taken from a female donor with multiple sclerosis, enrolled in a pregnancy study. Material: peripheral blood, obtained before pregnancy. The gene calls are TRBV7-7 and TRBJ2-5; the match to TRBD2 covers 10 bases. The CDR3 loop reads CASSSQLAGYQETQYF. The CDR3 DNA reads TGTGCCAGCAGCTCCCAACTAGCGGGGTACCAAGAGACCCAGTACTTC.